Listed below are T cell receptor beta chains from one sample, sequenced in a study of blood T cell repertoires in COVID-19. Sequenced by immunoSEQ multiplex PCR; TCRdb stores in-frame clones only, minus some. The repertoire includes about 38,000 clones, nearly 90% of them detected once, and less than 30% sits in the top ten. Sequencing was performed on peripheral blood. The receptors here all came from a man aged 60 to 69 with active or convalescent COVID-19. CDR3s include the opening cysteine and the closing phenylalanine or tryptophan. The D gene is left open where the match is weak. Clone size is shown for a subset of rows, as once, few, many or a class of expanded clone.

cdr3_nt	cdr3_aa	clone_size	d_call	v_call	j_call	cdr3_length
TGTGCCAGCAGAGGACTAGCGGGAGCCTACGAGCAGTACTTC	CASRGLAGAYEQYF	once	TRBD2	TRBV6-5	TRBJ2-7	14
TGTGCCAGTAGCCAAGCGGGAGAGAACACCGGGGAGCTGTTTTTT	CASSQAGENTGELFF	once	TRBD2	TRBV19	TRBJ2-2	15
TGTGCCAGCAGCCAGACTAGCGGGAGGATCTACAATGAGCAGTTCTTC	CASSQTSGRIYNEQFF	NA	TRBD2	TRBV7-2	TRBJ2-1	16
TGCGCCAGCAGTGTTTTCCGGCAGGACTTCCACGAGCAGTACTTC	CASSVFRQDFHEQYF	NA	NA	TRBV10-1	TRBJ2-7	15
TGTGCCAGCAGCCAAGTAGCGGGAGGGAACACCGGGGAGCTGTTTTTT	CASSQVAGGNTGELFF	NA	TRBD2	TRBV3-1/TRBV3-2	TRBJ2-2	16
TGCGCCAGCAGCTTCGGCGGAGGAGAGACCCAGTACTTC	CASSFGGGETQYF	NA	NA	TRBV5-1	TRBJ2-5	13
TGTGCCAGCAGTCGCCGACAGCCGAACACTGAAGCTTTCTTT	CASSRRQPNTEAFF	NA	NA	TRBV6-5	TRBJ1-1	14
TGTGCCAGCAGCTTGACTAGCGGTAACAATGAGCAGTTCTTC	CASSLTSGNNEQFF	NA	TRBD2	TRBV5-4	TRBJ2-1	14
TGCGCCAGCAGCTTGGTTGGGCGAAGAAGCTACAATGAGCAGTTCTTC	CASSLVGRRSYNEQFF	NA	NA	TRBV5-1	TRBJ2-1	16
TGCAGCGCGAAGAGGTCGGTCCAGAACACTGAAGCTTTCTTT	CSAKRSVQNTEAFF	NA	NA	TRBV29-1	TRBJ1-1	14
TGCGCCAGCAGCTTACAGGGCTACGAGCAGTACTTC	CASSLQGYEQYF	once	NA	TRBV5-1	TRBJ2-7	12
TGCGCCAGCAGCCTATTGTCGGTTTTTGGGCCCTATAATTCACCCCTCCACTTT	CASSLLSVFGPYNSPLHF	NA	NA	TRBV10-1	TRBJ1-6	18
TGTGCCAGCAGTAACCAGGGATACAATGAGCAGTTCTTC	CASSNQGYNEQFF	NA	NA	TRBV2	TRBJ2-1	13
TGTGCCAGCAGTCGACAGGGGCAGGGCACTGAAGCTTTCTTT	CASSRQGQGTEAFF	NA	TRBD1	TRBV6-2/TRBV6-3	TRBJ1-1	14
TGTGCCAGCAAAGGTACTAGCGGGAGGAATGAGCAGTTCTTC	CASKGTSGRNEQFF	NA	TRBD2	TRBV28	TRBJ2-1	14
TGTGCCAGCAGTTCCCTCTCTCGGACGGAGGCTAGCTCCTACAATGAGCAGTTCTTC	CASSSLSRTEASSYNEQFF	NA	NA	TRBV28	TRBJ2-1	19
TGTGCCAGCAGCTTAGTAGGCGGGATATCAACAGATACGCAGTATTTT	CASSLVGGISTDTQYF	NA	NA	TRBV11-2	TRBJ2-3	16
TGTGCCAGCAGTTCTGGGACAGGGGGCGCGTACGAGCAGTACTTC	CASSSGTGGAYEQYF	NA	TRBD1	TRBV27	TRBJ2-7	15
TGTGCCAGCAGCAGGGACAGCGGCCGGCAGCCCCAGCATTTT	CASSRDSGRQPQHF	NA	TRBD1	TRBV11-2	TRBJ1-5	14
TGTGCCAGCAGTCGACTAGCGGGATCCTACAATGAGCAGTTCTTC	CASSRLAGSYNEQFF	NA	TRBD2	TRBV2	TRBJ2-1	15
TGTGCCAGCAGTTCGGGGGCGCGGGGGCGGAACTATGGCTACACCTTC	CASSSGARGRNYGYTF	NA	NA	TRBV27	TRBJ1-2	16